Sequencing of this T cell receptor (beta chain) was carried out in a study of regulatory T cells in long-lasting Graves disease. This sample's time point: newly diagnosed GD, antithyroid drugs for less than 3 months. From PBMCs, RNA was extracted and then used to make the TCR library. Trimming removed 6 bases at V and 4 bases at J, with 5 bases between. In germline, CDR1 is LNHDA, CDR2 SQIVND (reference sequence). The CDR3 covers 11 residues. Sequencing libraries for TCR beta were prepared with iRepertoire HTBI primers and Arm-PCR of CDR3 regions. MiXCR, applied by TCRdb to the multiplex PCR reads, yields one record per CDR3 protein. The sample holds some 250,000 distinct CDR3 sequences, 18% seen once. About this clonotype: Its antigen is not identified.

General study findings and limits: For persistent Graves' patients, TCR diversity was lower than for newly diagnosed ones.

These same records also appear under a second study, on T cells in Graves' hyperthyroidism and ophthalmopathy. That paper adds: Hyperthyroidism had been newly diagnosed in patients aged 18 to 65, and its duration was under 2 months.

Specimen: peripheral blood mononuclear cells (PBMCs), collected at new diagnosis, from a patient treated with antithyroid drugs. This clonotype originated in a woman in her twenties or thirties with Graves disease. V and J are TRBV19 and TRBJ2-3; D is undetermined. Here the CDR3 reads CASRLADTQYF. CDR3 bases: TGTGCCAGTAGGCTGGCAGATACGCAGTATTTT. The whole variable domain, filled in from reference TRBV19 and TRBJ2-3, reads DGGITQSPKYLFRKEGQNVTLSCEQNLNHDAMYWYRQDPGQGLRLIYYSQIVNDFQKGDIAEGYSVSREKKESFPLTVTSAQKNPTAFYLCASRLADTQYFGPGTRLTVL.